The T cell receptor (beta chain) described here comes from a study of blood T cell repertoires in COVID-19. At the level of the study: Some COVID-19 samples were acute and others convalescent; all came from the United States, Italy and Spain. Nucleic acid was either cDNA or gDNA, and it came from T cells, B-cell-depleted T cells, or PBMCs.

Original handling: Scientists estimated how many nucleated cells there were by amplifying reference gene primers. Profiled with immunoSEQ multiplex PCR; TCRdb holds only in-frame clones, not every one. That table is the source of V, J and clone size, and D and trimming were worked out from the DNA. The table has roughly 200,000 clones, about 70% seen once. CDR1 and CDR2 (germline): ENHRY, SYGVKD. This CDR3 has 13 amino acids. V dropped 1 base and J dropped 3 bases, with 6 bases sitting between them. The chain couples TRBV10-3 to TRBJ2-5; the D is unclear. Material: peripheral blood. This receptor was obtained from a woman aged 45-59 years with active or convalescent COVID-19. The CDR3 nucleotides read TGTGCCATCAGTGAGTTCGCGGAAGAGACCCAGTACTTC. It is translated as CAISEFAEETQYF.